The rows below give T cell receptor beta chains drawn from one sample of a study of identical twins. In TCRdb, the 5' RACE reads were re-called with MiXCR into one record per CDR3 protein. The sample contains hundreds of thousands of distinct CDR3 sequences, around 5.7% of which appear only once. Sequencing was performed on naive T cells sorted from blood. These receptors all come from a man in his late teens or twenties in good health. Each CDR3 is given with its conserved first and last residue. A D gene is named only where the DNA matches it firmly. Where a row states a size, it is once, few, many or the class of an expanded clone; other rows omit it.

v_gene	j_gene	d_gene	abundance	len	CDR3aa	CDR3nt
TRBV7-3	TRBJ2-1	TRBD1	many	13	CASSFQQGNEQFF	TGTGCCAGCAGCTTTCAACAGGGGAATGAGCAGTTCTTC
TRBV3-1	TRBJ2-3	-	few	16	CASSPFSGARTDTQYF	TGTGCCAGCAGCCCTTTTTCGGGGGCGCGCACAGATACGCAGTATTTT
TRBV25-1	TRBJ2-5	-	many	12	CASSVQRETQYF	TGTGCCAGCAGTGTCCAGCGGGAGACCCAGTACTTC
TRBV29-1	TRBJ2-3	-	many	11	CSVDDYDTQYF	TGCAGCGTGGACGACTATGATACGCAGTATTTT
TRBV25-1	TRBJ1-1	-	few	16	CASSPTRVLGNTEAFF	TGTGCCAGCAGTCCGACGCGGGTCTTGGGGAACACTGAAGCTTTCTTT
TRBV5-1	TRBJ2-3	TRBD2	few	14	CASTPSGKVDTQYF	TGCGCCAGCACCCCTAGCGGGAAGGTAGATACGCAGTATTTT
TRBV4-2	TRBJ2-1	TRBD1	many	13	CASSQKTGGEQFF	TGTGCCAGCAGCCAAAAAACAGGGGGAGAGCAGTTCTTC
TRBV20-1	TRBJ1-2	-	-	9	CSARDGYTF	TGCAGTGCCCGGGATGGCTACACCTTC
TRBV3-1	TRBJ2-7	-	many	14	CASSQGLSSYEQYF	TGTGCCAGCAGCCAAGGTCTGAGTTCCTACGAGCAGTACTTC
TRBV12-3/TRBV12-4	TRBJ2-5	TRBD2	-	17	CASSFVGGGSQQETQYF	TGTGCCAGCAGTTTCGTGGGCGGCGGGAGCCAGCAAGAGACCCAGTACTTC
TRBV9	TRBJ2-1	-	many	16	CASSNEDRSYYNEQFF	TGTGCCAGCAGCAACGAGGACCGATCCTACTACAATGAGCAGTTCTTC
TRBV27	TRBJ2-1	-	few	15	CASSLTPLPGNEQFF	TGTGCCAGCAGTCTAACTCCCCTCCCTGGGAATGAGCAGTTCTTC
TRBV7-9	TRBJ1-2	TRBD1	few	14	CASSLAWTGYGYTF	TGTGCCAGCAGCTTAGCCTGGACAGGCTATGGCTACACCTTC
TRBV20-1	TRBJ2-7	TRBD2	few	12	CSANLAGDEQYF	TGCAGTGCTAACCTAGCGGGAGACGAGCAGTACTTC
TRBV27	TRBJ2-3	-	many	12	CASYHRAGKQYF	TGTGCCAGCTATCATAGGGCGGGAAAGCAGTATTTT
TRBV6-5	TRBJ2-5	TRBD2	few	16	CASSYERLAGEGTQYF	TGTGCCAGCAGTTACGAACGACTAGCGGGAGAAGGGACCCAGTACTTC
TRBV5-1	TRBJ2-3	-	many	15	CASSLGQGYTDTQYF	TGCGCCAGCAGCTTGGGGCAGGGTTACACAGATACGCAGTATTTT
TRBV20-1	TRBJ2-1	-	many	14	CSARDVRDYNEQFF	TGCAGTGCTAGAGATGTGCGGGACTACAATGAGCAGTTCTTC
TRBV10-3	TRBJ2-3	-	few	15	CAISQLVSSTDTQYF	TGTGCCATCAGCCAACTGGTTTCTAGCACAGATACGCAGTATTTT
TRBV15	TRBJ2-1	TRBD1	many	13	CATSGTESGEQFF	TGTGCCACCAGCGGGACAGAGTCAGGTGAGCAGTTCTTC
TRBV6-1	TRBJ2-1	-	-	14	CASRLLGRNNEQFF	TGTGCCAGCAGACTCCTCGGACGAAACAATGAGCAGTTCTTC
TRBV5-1	TRBJ1-1	TRBD1	-	14	CASSLQGVDTEAFF	TGCGCCAGCAGCTTGCAGGGGGTCGACACTGAAGCTTTCTTT
TRBV12-3/TRBV12-4	TRBJ2-1	-	many	11	CASTYERPLVF	TGTGCCAGCACCTACGAGCGGCCCCTGGTCTTC
TRBV29-1	TRBJ2-1	TRBD2	few	13	CTASGRAYNEQFF	TGCACCGCGAGCGGGAGGGCCTACAATGAGCAGTTCTTC
TRBV7-9	TRBJ2-3	-	many	16	CASSALRDTQTDTQYF	TGTGCCAGCAGCGCCCTCCGGGACACTCAAACAGATACGCAGTATTTT
TRBV20-1	TRBJ2-7	TRBD2	few	15	CSASPGTSGSSSQYF	TGCAGTGCTAGTCCCGGGACTAGCGGGAGTTCGTCGCAGTACTTC
TRBV6-1	TRBJ1-1	-	many	13	CASSPRSEGEAFF	TGTGCCAGCAGTCCCCGTTCGGAAGGAGAAGCTTTCTTT
TRBV6-5	TRBJ2-2	TRBD2	few	17	CASSYQREGPGTGELFF	TGTGCCAGCAGTTACCAGCGGGAGGGCCCGGGCACCGGGGAGCTGTTTTTT
TRBV9	TRBJ2-1	-	-	14	CASSVRWGYNEQFF	TGTGCCAGCAGCGTTCGTTGGGGGTACAATGAGCAGTTCTTC
TRBV20-1	TRBJ2-3	-	many	12	CSARDGSRTQYF	TGCAGTGCTCGAGACGGGTCGCGTACGCAGTATTTT
TRBV20-1	TRBJ2-5	-	many	14	CSARDPTGLETQYF	TGCAGTGCTAGAGATCCAACGGGGTTGGAGACCCAGTACTTC
TRBV29-1	TRBJ2-5	-	many	13	CSVSGTGQETQYF	TGCAGCGTTAGCGGGACAGGTCAAGAGACCCAGTACTTC
TRBV20-1	TRBJ2-7	-	many	15	CSARDYTGHIYEQYF	TGCAGTGCTAGAGATTATACGGGGCATATCTACGAGCAGTACTTC
TRBV5-1	TRBJ1-1	TRBD1	few	16	CASSLGQGWANTEAFF	TGCGCCAGCAGCTTGGGACAGGGGTGGGCAAACACTGAAGCTTTCTTT
TRBV20-1	TRBJ2-7	-	many	11	CSAARGSEQYF	TGCAGTGCCGCCAGAGGGAGCGAGCAGTACTTC
TRBV19	TRBJ2-1	TRBD1	-	13	CASGTGFWNEQFF	TGTGCCAGTGGGACAGGTTTCTGGAATGAGCAGTTCTTC
TRBV6-5	TRBJ2-3	-	-	16	CASSFHKTVFTDTQYF	TGTGCCAGCAGTTTCCACAAGACGGTATTCACAGATACGCAGTATTTT
TRBV20-1	TRBJ2-5	-	many	13	CSARGPSRETQYF	TGCAGTGCTAGAGGCCCTAGCCGGGAGACCCAGTACTTC
TRBV7-3	TRBJ2-1	-	many	15	CASSLGGDPYNEQFF	TGTGCCAGCAGCTTAGGCGGTGATCCCTACAATGAGCAGTTCTTC
TRBV20-1	TRBJ2-1	-	many	13	CSASKAGASEQFF	TGCAGTGCTAGCAAGGCTGGGGCATCTGAGCAGTTCTTC
TRBV20-1	TRBJ2-5	-	-	17	CSASLRVQTRDLETQYF	TGCAGTGCTAGTCTCAGGGTCCAAACCAGGGATTTAGAGACCCAGTACTTC
TRBV12-3/TRBV12-4	TRBJ1-6	TRBD1	many	15	CASRLNRDRNSPLHF	TGTGCCAGCAGGCTAAACCGGGACAGAAATTCACCCCTCCACTTT
TRBV7-8	TRBJ2-7	TRBD1	-	15	CASSLTGGEHNEQYF	TGTGCCAGCAGCTTAACAGGGGGCGAGCATAACGAGCAGTACTTC
TRBV12-3/TRBV12-4	TRBJ2-2	TRBD1	many	15	CASRVDRAGTGELFF	TGTGCCAGCAGAGTGGACAGGGCGGGCACCGGGGAGCTGTTTTTT
TRBV10-3	TRBJ2-1	TRBD1	many	13	CAISGTGTNEQFF	TGTGCCATCAGTGGGACAGGGACCAATGAGCAGTTCTTC
TRBV19	TRBJ2-1	TRBD2	-	19	CASSPHFNPGLAGVNEQFF	TGTGCCAGTAGCCCTCACTTCAACCCGGGACTAGCGGGAGTAAATGAGCAGTTCTTC